This T cell receptor beta chain was sequenced for a study of T cells in Graves' hyperthyroidism and ophthalmopathy. Amplification yielded TCR beta CDR3 regions, with RNA transcripts as the source. Using the HTBI primer set, a first-round RT-PCR was run on the TCR CDR3. MiXCR was run by TCRdb on the multiplex PCR reads, yielding one entry per CDR3 protein. The sample shows hundreds of thousands of distinct CDR3 sequences, around 14% of them seen only once. Trimming cost V 11 bases and J 3 bases, with 16 bases left between them. The CDR3 is 13 amino acids. Germline V lookup: CDR1 SGHTA, CDR2 FQGNSA. As to this clonotype: It may be a read error: a sequence one base away is much more abundant.

Sequenced material: blood. The clonotype comes from a woman aged 18 to 35 with Graves' hyperthyroidism that later progressed to Graves' ophthalmopathy. The chain recombines TRBV7-2 with TRBJ1-2, with D unresolved. DNA for the CDR3: TGTGCCGGCACCCTCGATGGGTACTATGGCTACACCTTC. This translates into CAGTLDGYYGYTF. The full variable domain, completed using reference TRBV7-2 and TRBJ1-2, is GAGVSQSPSNKVTEKGKDVELRCDPISGHTALYWYRQSLGQGLEFLIYFQGNSAPDKSGLPSDRFSAERTGGSVSTLTIQRTQQEDSAVYLCAGTLDGYYGYTFGSGTRLTVV.